The 20 T cell receptor beta chains reported below all come from one sample, sequenced in a study of T cell responses to AZD1222 COVID-19 vaccine (dated by TCRdb to the early 2020s). The sample's time point label is to be understood as: about 28 days (+/-7) after the second vaccine dose. Library preparation was by the immunoSEQ multiplex PCR assay. TCRdb took this table from immuneACCESS and kept in-frame rearrangements with V and J called. Such tables lack part of the clones; where checked against another copy, unresolved V genes explain under half of the gap, and the rest is unexplained. Within this sample are 120,000 or so clones, with around 90% of them counted one time only. 2% to 2.5% of the sample goes to the ten largest clones. Sequencing used peripheral blood, obtained 28 days after the second AZD1222 dose. Source of these receptors: an adult who received the AZD1222 COVID-19 vaccine.

This clone was seen a single time. The rearrangement uses TRBV6-5 and TRBJ2-4; no definite D call. This CDR3 region has 15 residues. V gave up 7 bases and J gave up 0 bases, with 13 bases separating them. Germline-derived CDR1 and CDR2 are MNHEY and SVGAGI. CDR3 nucleotide sequence: TGTGCCAGCAATAACAGATTATTAGCCAAAAACATTCAGTACTTC. Translated: CASNNRLLAKNIQYF.

V is TRBV27 and J is TRBJ1-5; D remains unclear. With 3 bases removed from V and 3 bases from J, the gap between germline ends came to 9 bases. The CDR3 loop spans 14 amino acids. Germline-derived CDR1 and CDR2 are MNHEY and SMNVEV (reference sequence). Here the CDR3 reads CASSFGGSNQPQHF. CDR3 coding DNA: TGTGCCAGCAGTTTCGGCGGCTCCAATCAGCCCCAGCATTTT.

The chain recombines TRBV5-8 with TRBJ2-5; possibly TRBD2 for D (6 bases). CDR1 and CDR2 from the germline V gene are SGHTS and YDEGEE. With 2 bases removed from V and 1 base from J, the gap between germline ends came to 6 bases. The CDR3 is 13 residues long. CDR3 nucleotide sequence: TGTGCCAGCAGCTTTAGCGGCCAAGAGACCCAGTACTTC. Protein product: CASSFSGQETQYF.

The chain is built from TRBV28 and TRBJ2-7; D is possibly TRBD1 or TRBD2 (5 bases each). Trimming removed 3 bases from V and 4 bases from J, with 19 bases in between. Germline V gene data show CDR1 as MDHEN and CDR2 as SYDVKM. The CDR3 contains 16 residues. This CDR3 reads CASSFPLGTVNYEQYF. CDR3 bases: TGTGCCAGCAGTTTCCCTCTAGGGACGGTGAATTACGAGCAGTACTTC. The variable domain in full, with the rest retrieved from reference TRBV28 and TRBJ2-7, is DVKVTQSSRYLVKRTGEKVFLECVQDMDHENMFWYRQDPGLGLRLIYFSYDVKMKEKGDIPEGYSVSREKKERFSLILESASTNQTSMYLCASSFPLGTVNYEQYFGPGTRLTVT.

The gene calls are TRBV4-1 and TRBJ1-5, with D uncertain. Trimming left V 3 bases short and J 2 bases short, with 11 bases between. Germline V CDR1 and CDR2: MGHRA, YSYEKL. The CDR3 length is 15 residues. The CDR3, as DNA: TGCGCCAGCAGCCAGATCGAGAATGGCAATCAGCCCCAGCATTTT. Amino acid sequence: CASSQIENGNQPQHF.

This chain connects TRBV5-1 to TRBJ2-7, with 11 bases identical to TRBD2. The germline V gene encodes CDR1 SGHRS and CDR2 YFSETQ. J gave up 0 bases and V 4 bases, and 3 bases lay outside the gene matches. CDR3 length: 15 residues. In DNA form, the CDR3 reads TGCGCCAGCAGCGTACTAGCGGGGGCCTCCTACGAGCAGTACTTC. It yields the protein CASSVLAGASYEQYF. Together with reference TRBV5-1 and TRBJ2-7, the CDR3 gives the full variable domain: KAGVTQTPRYLIKTRGQQVTLSCSPISGHRSVSWYQQTPGQGLQFLFEYFSETQRNKGNFPGRFSGRQFSNSRSEMNVSTLELGDSALYLCASSVLAGASYEQYFGPGTRLTVT.

The chain links TRBV19 to TRBJ1-2; D is uncertain. Trimming shortened V by 4 bases and J by 7 bases, and 16 bases separated the two germline ends. The CDR3 sequence is 14 residues long. Germline lookup yields CDR1 LNHDA and CDR2 SQIVND (reference sequence). CDR3 coding DNA: TGTGCCAGTAGTAACCCCAGGTTAAGCCTTGGCTACACCTTC. Its protein product is CASSNPRLSLGYTF. Drawing the rest from reference TRBV19 and TRBJ1-2, the complete variable domain is DGGITQSPKYLFRKEGQNVTLSCEQNLNHDAMYWYRQDPGQGLRLIYYSQIVNDFQKGDIAEGYSVSREKKESFPLTVTSAQKNPTAFYLCASSNPRLSLGYTFGSGTRLTVV.

The chain is built from TRBV5-1 and TRBJ2-5; TRBD2 matches 11 bases. The germline gives CDR1 SGHRS, CDR2 YFSETQ. This CDR3 has 15 amino acids. The junction had 8 bases not matched to a gene; V was cut back by 6 bases and J by 4 bases. CDR3 amino acids: CASKALGTSGETQYF. The CDR3 region has the DNA TGCGCCAGCAAGGCCCTCGGGACTAGCGGAGAGACCCAGTACTTC.

The J gene is TRBJ2-5, the V gene TRBV28; 13 positions match TRBD2. CDR3 length equals 14 residues. Unmatched junction bases numbered 7, after V lost 10 bases and J lost 5 bases. Germline V gene data show CDR1 as MDHEN and CDR2 as SYDVKM. CDR3 in DNA: TGTGCCACGACTAGCGGGGGGCGGGATGAGACCCAGTACTTC. It yields the protein CATTSGGRDETQYF.

The rearrangement uses TRBV7-8 and TRBJ2-1; 8 nucleotides line up with TRBD1. The CDR3 runs 15 residues. Germline trimming cut 5 bases from V and 7 bases from J; bases unmatched to any gene: 10. Germline values: CDR1 SGHVS, CDR2 FQNEAQ. This CDR3 is CASSKPGQGRNEQFF. The CDR3 DNA reads TGTGCCAGCAGCAAGCCAGGACAGGGTAGGAATGAGCAGTTCTTC.

This clone turned up a few times. The gene calls are TRBV7-2 and TRBJ2-7; D remains unclear. This CDR3 has 14 amino acids. Trimming removed 1 base at V and 1 base at J, with 8 bases between. Germline lookup yields CDR1 SGHTA and CDR2 FQGNSA. The CDR3 sequence: CASSLDSTSYEQYF. In nucleotides, the CDR3 is TGTGCCAGCAGCTTAGATAGCACATCCTACGAGCAGTACTTC.

The rearrangement joins TRBV7-9 to TRBJ2-1, with D possibly called TRBD1 or TRBD2 (5 bases each). The V end was cut by 5 bases, the J end by 13 bases, with 18 bases between. This CDR3 is built from 13 residues. CDR1 and CDR2 (germline): SEHNR, FQNEAQ (reference sequence). This CDR3 reads CASSTGPDVDQFF. The CDR3 nucleotides read TGTGCCAGCAGCACGGGACCGGACGTTGATCAGTTCTTC.

The chain employs TRBV3-1 (or the pseudogene TRBV3-2) and TRBJ2-3; 8 positions agree with TRBD2. This CDR3 has 14 amino acids. Per germline, CDR1 LGHDT and CDR2 YNNKEL (reference sequence). J was trimmed by 4 bases and V by 6 bases; bases with no gene match: 6. The CDR3 DNA reads TGTGCCAGCAGTCTCGGGGGGGCCGCAGATACGCAGTATTTT. Translating it yields CASSLGGAADTQYF.

The chain links TRBV5-1 to TRBJ1-3; a possible D gene is TRBD1 (5 bases). The CDR3 runs to 14 residues. Germline V gene data show CDR1 as SGHRS and CDR2 as YFSETQ. Trimming shortened V by 4 bases and J by 2 bases, and 10 bases separated the two germline ends. The CDR3 sequence: CASSLGGPGNTIYF. CDR3 nucleotide sequence: TGCGCCAGCAGCCTCGGGGGACCTGGAAACACCATATATTTT. The full variable domain, completed using reference TRBV5-1 and TRBJ1-3, is KAGVTQTPRYLIKTRGQQVTLSCSPISGHRSVSWYQQTPGQGLQFLFEYFSETQRNKGNFPGRFSGRQFSNSRSEMNVSTLELGDSALYLCASSLGGPGNTIYFGEGSWLTVV.

V usage is TRBV3-1 (or the pseudogene TRBV3-2) and J usage is TRBJ2-2; 7 nucleotides match TRBD1. The trim removed 5 bases at V and 4 bases at J, leaving 4 bases unmatched. Germline-derived CDR1 and CDR2 are LGHDT and YNNKEL (reference sequence). This CDR3 comprises 14 residues. DNA for the CDR3: TGTGCCAGCAGCAACAGGGGCGGCACCGGGGAGCTGTTTTTT. It specifies CASSNRGGTGELFF.

This chain links TRBV2 with TRBJ1-3, with TRBD1 matching 9 bases. V trimming: 8 bases; J trimming: 1 base; junction bases outside the gene matches: 12. The CDR3 runs 17 residues. The V gene's germline CDR1 is SNHLY and CDR2 FYNNEI. As DNA, the CDR3 is TGTGCCAGCTCCCACAACAGGGGGCAAACGTCTGGAAACACCATATATTTT. Its protein product is CASSHNRGQTSGNTIYF.

The chain is built from TRBV11-2 and TRBJ1-1; D remains unclear. The CDR3 has 13 amino acids. Germline V lookup: CDR1 SGHAT, CDR2 FQNNGV. Deletions cut 5 bases from V and 1 base from J, with 8 bases between. The DNA of the CDR3 is TGTGCCAGCAGCACGGATCCGAACACTGAAGCTTTCTTT. Its translation is CASSTDPNTEAFF.

The chain combines TRBV3-1 (or the pseudogene TRBV3-2) with TRBJ1-3; 9 bases align to TRBD1. Trimming at V came to 4 bases and at J to 3 bases, leaving 10 bases not matched to a gene. Germline lookup yields CDR1 LGHDT and CDR2 YNNKEL (reference sequence). The CDR3 runs 17 residues. CDR3 DNA: TGTGCCAGCAGCCCGTTCCTGGACAGGGGATTTGGAAACACCATATATTTT. It codes for CASSPFLDRGFGNTIYF.

The chain combines TRBV9 with TRBJ1-5, with D possibly TRBD1 on 5 matching bases. The V gene's germline CDR1 is SGDLS and CDR2 YYNGEE. The germline V and J ends were trimmed by 0 bases and 6 bases, with 10 bases remaining between them. The CDR3 covers 14 residues. The CDR3, as DNA: TGTGCCAGCAGCGTAGAGCAGGGAGGTCAGCCCCAGCATTTT. This codes for CASSVEQGGQPQHF.

This clone was observed a few times. The V and J genes are TRBV19 and TRBJ1-1; 9 bases map to TRBD1. Trimming removed 5 bases from V and 4 bases from J; junction bases left unmatched: 5. Germline V CDR1 and CDR2: LNHDA, SQIVND (reference sequence). This CDR3 is built from 14 residues. For the CDR3, the DNA is TGTGCCAGTAGTCAGGACAGGGGCGGCACTGAAGCTTTCTTT. The encoded protein is CASSQDRGGTEAFF.